These T cell receptor beta chains were read from a single sample in a study of cytomegalovirus exposure and HLA in healthy donors. Profiling relied on immunoSEQ multiplex PCR, and the TCRdb table lists in-frame clones only, not all of them. The sample has 200,000 to 250,000 clones, about 90% seen once. Sequenced sample: PBMCs. The receptor set was obtained from a woman aged 18-35 years in good health and CMV-seronegative. CDR3s include the opening cysteine and the closing phenylalanine or tryptophan. The order of the fields is D gene, clone size, J gene, V gene, CDR3 DNA, CDR3 protein. The D gene is left open where the match is weak. The size field is filled for only some rows; it gives once, few, many or a size class.

d_call: -
clone_size: -
j_call: TRBJ1-2
v_call: TRBV18
cdr3_nt: TGTGCCAGCTCCCCCGGAGGGGGGGACTATGGCTACACCTTC
cdr3_aa: CASSPGGGDYGYTF

d_call: TRBD2
clone_size: -
j_call: TRBJ2-7
v_call: TRBV6-4
cdr3_nt: TGTGCCAGCAGTGCACTAGCGACCTCCTACGAGCAGTACTTC
cdr3_aa: CASSALATSYEQYF

d_call: -
clone_size: -
j_call: TRBJ2-1
v_call: TRBV27
cdr3_nt: TGTGCCAGCTCAGGACAGTTCTCCTACAATGAGCAGTTCTTC
cdr3_aa: CASSGQFSYNEQFF

d_call: -
clone_size: once
j_call: TRBJ2-1
v_call: TRBV19
cdr3_nt: TGTGCCAGTAGTATATCGAAACTAGTTTACAATGAGCAGTTCTTC
cdr3_aa: CASSISKLVYNEQFF

d_call: TRBD1
clone_size: -
j_call: TRBJ1-5
v_call: TRBV18
cdr3_nt: TGTGCCAGCTCACCAGGGCAGGGGGGAAGGAACAATCAGCCCCAGCATTTT
cdr3_aa: CASSPGQGGRNNQPQHF

d_call: -
clone_size: -
j_call: TRBJ2-5
v_call: TRBV7-9
cdr3_nt: TGTGCCAGCAGCCCAGGCACAGCCCAAGAGACCCAGTACTTC
cdr3_aa: CASSPGTAQETQYF

d_call: -
clone_size: few
j_call: TRBJ2-2
v_call: TRBV7-9
cdr3_nt: TGTGCCAGCAGCTCTCTAGATGTAGCCGGGGAGCTGTTTTTT
cdr3_aa: CASSSLDVAGELFF

d_call: -
clone_size: -
j_call: TRBJ2-1
v_call: TRBV5-1
cdr3_nt: TGCGCCAGCAGCGGGGAAGGGGGTTTTGGTCTAAATGAGCAGTTCTTC
cdr3_aa: CASSGEGGFGLNEQFF

d_call: -
clone_size: -
j_call: TRBJ1-2
v_call: TRBV7-9
cdr3_nt: TGTGCCAGCAGGATGGAGGCCTCTGGCTACACCTTC
cdr3_aa: CASRMEASGYTF

d_call: -
clone_size: once
j_call: TRBJ2-1
v_call: TRBV19
cdr3_nt: TGTGCCAGTAGTCCCCGGGACTCTAACAATGAGCAGTTCTTC
cdr3_aa: CASSPRDSNNEQFF

d_call: -
clone_size: -
j_call: TRBJ2-5
v_call: TRBV29-1
cdr3_nt: TGCAGCGTCGCCATGGTGGCGAGAGGGGGAGAGACCCAGTACTTC
cdr3_aa: CSVAMVARGGETQYF

d_call: TRBD2
clone_size: -
j_call: TRBJ2-2
v_call: TRBV12-5
cdr3_nt: TGTGCTAGTGGTTTGCGGGCACTAGCGGGTGCACCCCCCTATTTCTCCGGGGAGCTGTTTTTT
cdr3_aa: CASGLRALAGAPPYFSGELFF

d_call: TRBD1
clone_size: -
j_call: TRBJ2-1
v_call: TRBV5-1
cdr3_nt: TGCGCCAGCAGCCCGGGACAGGGGGCACAAGCGGCCCCCTACAATGAGCAGTTCTTC
cdr3_aa: CASSPGQGAQAAPYNEQFF

d_call: -
clone_size: once
j_call: TRBJ1-1
v_call: TRBV6-6
cdr3_nt: TGTGCCAGCAGTTCTGCACGGCAGGGGAACACTGAAGCTTTCTTT
cdr3_aa: CASSSARQGNTEAFF

d_call: -
clone_size: -
j_call: TRBJ2-7
v_call: TRBV5-4
cdr3_nt: TGTGCCAGCAGCTTGGGCAGCGAGAAGTACGAGCAGTACTTC
cdr3_aa: CASSLGSEKYEQYF

d_call: TRBD2
clone_size: -
j_call: TRBJ2-1
v_call: TRBV5-1
cdr3_nt: TGCGCCAGCAGCTTGGCGGGAACTAGCGGGGCTTACAATGAGCAGTTCTTC
cdr3_aa: CASSLAGTSGAYNEQFF

d_call: -
clone_size: -
j_call: TRBJ2-1
v_call: TRBV5-1
cdr3_nt: TGCGCCAGCAGCTTGGATATCGGGAGTGGGTACAATGAGCAGTTCTTC
cdr3_aa: CASSLDIGSGYNEQFF

d_call: TRBD1
clone_size: -
j_call: TRBJ1-5
v_call: TRBV29-1
cdr3_nt: TGCAGCGTTGCCCGGACAGGTAGTCAGCCCCAGCATTTT
cdr3_aa: CSVARTGSQPQHF

d_call: TRBD2
clone_size: -
j_call: TRBJ2-5
v_call: TRBV14
cdr3_nt: TGTGCCAGCAGCCCTAGCGGGAGAGAGACCCAGTACTTC
cdr3_aa: CASSPSGRETQYF

d_call: TRBD1
clone_size: -
j_call: TRBJ2-7
v_call: TRBV27
cdr3_nt: TGTGCCAGCAGTTTGCTCGCGGGACAGGGGTACGAGCAGTACTTC
cdr3_aa: CASSLLAGQGYEQYF

d_call: TRBD1
clone_size: -
j_call: TRBJ1-2
v_call: TRBV4-1
cdr3_nt: TGCGCCAGCAGCCAAGTGACAGGGGGACGAGGCTACACCTTC
cdr3_aa: CASSQVTGGRGYTF

d_call: -
clone_size: -
j_call: TRBJ1-2
v_call: TRBV5-6
cdr3_nt: TGTGCCAGCAGCTTATGGGACACAGGCAACTATGGCTACACCTTC
cdr3_aa: CASSLWDTGNYGYTF

d_call: TRBD2
clone_size: -
j_call: TRBJ2-7
v_call: TRBV5-1
cdr3_nt: TGCGCCAGCAGTCAACGAGGAGCGGGAGGCTCCTACGAGCAGTACTTC
cdr3_aa: CASSQRGAGGSYEQYF

d_call: TRBD2
clone_size: -
j_call: TRBJ2-7
v_call: TRBV6-5
cdr3_nt: TGTGCCAGCAGTTACCTGACTAGCGGGAGCTCCTACGAGCAGTACTTC
cdr3_aa: CASSYLTSGSSYEQYF

d_call: TRBD2
clone_size: -
j_call: TRBJ2-3
v_call: TRBV27
cdr3_nt: TGTGCCAGCGGGGCGGGGACTAGAGGTACAGATACGCAGTATTTT
cdr3_aa: CASGAGTRGTDTQYF

d_call: -
clone_size: -
j_call: TRBJ1-2
v_call: TRBV19
cdr3_nt: TGTGCCAGTAGTATCGGTTTTGCCGGCTACACCTTC
cdr3_aa: CASSIGFAGYTF

d_call: -
clone_size: -
j_call: TRBJ1-2
v_call: TRBV21-1
cdr3_nt: TGTGCCAGCAGCAACCAGGCCCTCTATGGCTACACCTTC
cdr3_aa: CASSNQALYGYTF

d_call: TRBD2
clone_size: -
j_call: TRBJ2-5
v_call: TRBV5-4
cdr3_nt: TGTGCCAGCAACCGAGCGGGGGAGACCCAGTACTTC
cdr3_aa: CASNRAGETQYF

d_call: TRBD1
clone_size: -
j_call: TRBJ1-5
v_call: TRBV7-8
cdr3_nt: TGTGCCAGCAGCACACAGACAGGGGAGCAGCCCCAGCATTTT
cdr3_aa: CASSTQTGEQPQHF

d_call: -
clone_size: -
j_call: TRBJ2-7
v_call: TRBV19
cdr3_nt: TGTGCCAGTCGCCCGGTGCGGAGCTCCTACGAGCAGTACTTC
cdr3_aa: CASRPVRSSYEQYF

d_call: -
clone_size: -
j_call: TRBJ2-3
v_call: TRBV6-6
cdr3_nt: TGTGCCAGCAGACTCTCCACAGATACGCAGTATTTT
cdr3_aa: CASRLSTDTQYF

d_call: TRBD1
clone_size: -
j_call: TRBJ1-1
v_call: TRBV19
cdr3_nt: TGTGCCACCTCAACCTACAGGGGTACTGAAGCTTTCTTT
cdr3_aa: CATSTYRGTEAFF

d_call: -
clone_size: -
j_call: TRBJ1-1
v_call: TRBV28
cdr3_nt: TGTGCCAGCAGCCCTACAGGGTTCACTGAAGCTTTCTTT
cdr3_aa: CASSPTGFTEAFF

d_call: -
clone_size: many
j_call: TRBJ2-7
v_call: TRBV25-1
cdr3_nt: TGTGCCAGCAGTGAAGCTCAGTACGAGCAGTACTTC
cdr3_aa: CASSEAQYEQYF

d_call: -
clone_size: -
j_call: TRBJ2-2
v_call: TRBV5-4
cdr3_nt: TGTGCCAGCAGCCCCCTCCAGGGATCCGGGGAGCTGTTTTTT
cdr3_aa: CASSPLQGSGELFF

d_call: -
clone_size: -
j_call: TRBJ2-1
v_call: TRBV19
cdr3_nt: TGTGCCAGTAACACCGGGATAAATGAGCAGTTCTTC
cdr3_aa: CASNTGINEQFF

d_call: -
clone_size: -
j_call: TRBJ2-2
v_call: TRBV28
cdr3_nt: TGTGCCAGTAGCCGCGGTCCCGGGGAGCTGTTTTTT
cdr3_aa: CASSRGPGELFF

d_call: TRBD1
clone_size: once
j_call: TRBJ1-1
v_call: TRBV19
cdr3_nt: TGTGCCAGTAGCCGTTCCGGGACAGCTGAAGCTTTCTTT
cdr3_aa: CASSRSGTAEAFF

d_call: TRBD1
clone_size: -
j_call: TRBJ1-2
v_call: TRBV6-4
cdr3_nt: TGTGCCAGCAGCGAGGGGACAGGGGGTAACTATGGCTACACCTTC
cdr3_aa: CASSEGTGGNYGYTF

d_call: -
clone_size: -
j_call: TRBJ1-2
v_call: TRBV25-1
cdr3_nt: TGTGCCAGCAGTGAAGCGACAGCCTATGGCTACACCTTC
cdr3_aa: CASSEATAYGYTF

d_call: TRBD2
clone_size: -
j_call: TRBJ2-2
v_call: TRBV19
cdr3_nt: TGTGCCAGTAGTAATCGGACTAGAACCGGGGAGCTGTTTTTT
cdr3_aa: CASSNRTRTGELFF

d_call: -
clone_size: few
j_call: TRBJ1-2
v_call: TRBV7-9
cdr3_nt: TGTGCCAGCAGCTTAGCCCTGGGAGAGGGCTACACCTTC
cdr3_aa: CASSLALGEGYTF

d_call: TRBD1
clone_size: -
j_call: TRBJ2-5
v_call: TRBV9
cdr3_nt: TGTGCCAGCAGCGCAGACAGGGTCGCAGAGACCCAGTACTTC
cdr3_aa: CASSADRVAETQYF

d_call: -
clone_size: -
j_call: TRBJ1-2
v_call: TRBV7-9
cdr3_nt: TGTGCCAGCAGCTCGGGACTTAACTATGGCTACACCTTC
cdr3_aa: CASSSGLNYGYTF

d_call: TRBD2
clone_size: -
j_call: TRBJ2-2
v_call: TRBV6-1
cdr3_nt: TGTGCCAGCAGCAAAAGCGGGACGTTGAATGTAGAGCTGTTTTTT
cdr3_aa: CASSKSGTLNVELFF

d_call: -
clone_size: -
j_call: TRBJ2-1
v_call: TRBV5-1
cdr3_nt: TGCGCCAGCAGCGGCACCCCCTCGGGCTCCTACAATGAGCAGTTCTTC
cdr3_aa: CASSGTPSGSYNEQFF

d_call: TRBD2
clone_size: -
j_call: TRBJ2-7
v_call: TRBV7-9
cdr3_nt: TGTGCCAGCAGCGCGGGGGACGGGATATACGAGCAGTACTTC
cdr3_aa: CASSAGDGIYEQYF

d_call: -
clone_size: many
j_call: TRBJ2-1
v_call: TRBV25-1
cdr3_nt: TGTGCCAGCAGTGAGAGCGAGAGACCCGTCAATGAGCAGTTCTTC
cdr3_aa: CASSESERPVNEQFF

d_call: TRBD2
clone_size: once
j_call: TRBJ2-3
v_call: TRBV7-7
cdr3_nt: TGTGCTAGCAGCGAAGGACTAGCGGGAGATACGCAGTATTTT
cdr3_aa: CASSEGLAGDTQYF

d_call: TRBD2
clone_size: -
j_call: TRBJ2-1
v_call: TRBV5-6
cdr3_nt: TGTGCCAGCAGCCTACGGACTAGCGGACCTTACAATGAGCAGTTCTTC
cdr3_aa: CASSLRTSGPYNEQFF

d_call: TRBD2
clone_size: once
j_call: TRBJ2-7
v_call: TRBV10-3
cdr3_nt: TGTGCCGTCCGCTTAGCGGGGAACCTCAGAGGCGAGCAGTACTTC
cdr3_aa: CAVRLAGNLRGEQYF

d_call: -
clone_size: -
j_call: TRBJ1-5
v_call: TRBV27
cdr3_nt: TGTGCCAGCAGTGCCGGGAGCCTCAATCAGCCCCAGCATTTT
cdr3_aa: CASSAGSLNQPQHF

d_call: -
clone_size: -
j_call: TRBJ1-1
v_call: TRBV4-2
cdr3_nt: TGTGCCAGCAGCCTCCTAGACAGGTTTCAGAACACTGAAGCTTTCTTT
cdr3_aa: CASSLLDRFQNTEAFF

d_call: TRBD1
clone_size: -
j_call: TRBJ2-7
v_call: TRBV15
cdr3_nt: TGTGCCACCAGCAGAAGGACAGGGTTGTACGAGCAGTACTTC
cdr3_aa: CATSRRTGLYEQYF